Below are 4 T cell receptor beta chains sequenced from a single sample in a study of shared clonotypes between healthy human individuals. TCRdb's table, derived via immunoSEQ multiplex PCR, lists solely in-frame clones and lacks some. The table shows some 550,000 clones, with around 97% occurring only once. The sequencing sample was made of naive CD4+ T cells sorted from blood. This sample's subset: CD45RA+ positively selected. These receptors were obtained from a woman aged 30 to 39 in good health.

The CDR3 sequence is CASSEGWQAPYNEQFF. Here the CDR3 DNA reads TGTGCCAGCAGTGAAGGGTGGCAGGCCCCCTACAATGAGCAGTTCTTC. The rearrangement links TRBV2 to TRBJ2-1, with D hard to call. The CDR3 is 16 residues long. V shed 1 base and J shed 2 bases, with 12 bases lying between them. Germline V gene lookup returns CDR1 SNHLY and CDR2 FYNNEI. The full variable domain, rest sourced from reference TRBV2 and TRBJ2-1, is EPEVTQTPSHQVTQMGQEVILRCVPISNHLYFYWYRQILGQKVEFLVSFYNNEISEKSEIFDDQFSVERPDGSNFTLKIRSTKLEDSAMYFCASSEGWQAPYNEQFFGPGTRLTVL.

CDR3 sequence: CASSILASSSYEQYF. The CDR3 DNA is TGTGCCAGTAGTATACTAGCGTCGAGCTCCTACGAGCAGTACTTC. The rearrangement joins TRBV19 to TRBJ2-5; tentative D call: TRBD2 (6 bases). The J call could be wrong; TRBJ2-7 is a better fit for the DNA end. Germline values: CDR1 LNHDA, CDR2 SQIVND (reference sequence). The CDR3 covers 15 residues.

This sequence joins TRBV21-1 and TRBJ2-3; the table's D call of TRBD2 was not tested on the DNA. TRBV21-1 counts as a pseudogene. CDR3 length: 17 amino acids. DNA of the CDR3: TGTGCCAGCAGCAAAGCGGAACGGGAGGGCCCCACAGATACGCAGTATTTT. Translated, it gives CASSKAEREGPTDTQYF.

The V call is TRBV5-1, the J call TRBJ1-2; D gene uncertain. V lost 0 bases and J 8 bases, leaving 20 bases between the germline ends. The CDR3 loop spans 16 amino acids. Germline CDR1 and CDR2: SGHRS and YFSETQ. CDR3 sequence reads: CASSLEPTNIQVGYTF. CDR3 nucleotides: TGCGCCAGCAGCTTGGAACCGACGAATATTCAGGTGGGCTACACCTTC.